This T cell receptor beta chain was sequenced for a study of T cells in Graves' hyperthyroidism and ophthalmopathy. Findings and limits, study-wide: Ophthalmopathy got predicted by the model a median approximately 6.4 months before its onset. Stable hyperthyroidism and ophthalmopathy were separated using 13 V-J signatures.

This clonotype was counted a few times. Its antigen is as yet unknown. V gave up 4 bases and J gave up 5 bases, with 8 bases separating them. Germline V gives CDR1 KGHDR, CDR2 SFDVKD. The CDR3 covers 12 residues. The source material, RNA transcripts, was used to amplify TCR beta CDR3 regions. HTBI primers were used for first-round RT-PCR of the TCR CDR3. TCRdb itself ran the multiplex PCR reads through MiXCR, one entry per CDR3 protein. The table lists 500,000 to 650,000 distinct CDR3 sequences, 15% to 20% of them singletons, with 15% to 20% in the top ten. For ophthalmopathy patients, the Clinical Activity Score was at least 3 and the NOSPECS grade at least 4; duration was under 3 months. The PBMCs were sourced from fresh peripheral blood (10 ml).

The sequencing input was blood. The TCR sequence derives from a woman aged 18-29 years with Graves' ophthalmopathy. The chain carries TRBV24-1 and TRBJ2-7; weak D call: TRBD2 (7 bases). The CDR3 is CATSEGGHEQYF. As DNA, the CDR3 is TGTGCCACCAGTGAGGGGGGGCACGAGCAGTACTTC.